This T cell receptor (beta chain) is from a study of sequential checkpoint blockade in melanoma. Study-level background: Randomization was 1:1 between first-line nivolumab→ipilimumab and ipilimumab→nivolumab.

Specified treatment: randomized to nivolumab then ipilimumab (arm A) or the reverse (arm B). Patients had received no earlier DNA-damaging chemotherapy. From thawed PBMCs, live CD3+CD8+ cells negative for CD19 and CD56 were sorted. CDR3 length equals 13 residues. Per the germline V gene, CDR1 is MDHEN and CDR2 is SYDVKM. V lost 3 bases and J lost 0, with 5 bases in between. Repertoires were generated with immunoSEQ multiplex PCR, while TCRdb's copy carries only in-frame clones and drops some. The table lists approximately 13,000 clones, approximately 52% of them singletons, with 15% to 20% in the top ten.

The sequence was obtained from a human donor with melanoma. The material was CD8+ T cells sorted from blood (inferred from file names), obtained from a patient given nivolumab and ipilimumab in sequence. The chain employs TRBV28 and TRBJ1-1; D is undetermined. CDR3 loop: CASSFIMNTEAFF. DNA for the CDR3: TGTGCCAGCAGTTTTATTATGAACACTGAAGCTTTCTTT. Combining the CDR3 with reference TRBV28 and TRBJ1-1 gives the whole variable domain DVKVTQSSRYLVKRTGEKVFLECVQDMDHENMFWYRQDPGLGLRLIYFSYDVKMKEKGDIPEGYSVSREKKERFSLILESASTNQTSMYLCASSFIMNTEAFFGQGTRLTVV.